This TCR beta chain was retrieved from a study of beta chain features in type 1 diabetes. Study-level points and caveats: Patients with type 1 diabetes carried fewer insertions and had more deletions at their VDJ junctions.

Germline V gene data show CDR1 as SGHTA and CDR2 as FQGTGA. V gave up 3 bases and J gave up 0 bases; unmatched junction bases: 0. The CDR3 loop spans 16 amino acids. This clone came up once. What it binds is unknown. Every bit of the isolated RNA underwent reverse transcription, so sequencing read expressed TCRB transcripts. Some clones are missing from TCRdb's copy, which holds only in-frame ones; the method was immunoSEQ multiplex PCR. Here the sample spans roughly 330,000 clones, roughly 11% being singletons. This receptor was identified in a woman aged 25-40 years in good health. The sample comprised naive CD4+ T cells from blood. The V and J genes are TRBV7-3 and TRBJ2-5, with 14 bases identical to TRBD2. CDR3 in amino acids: CASSLGLAGDQETQYF. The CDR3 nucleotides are TGTGCCAGCAGCTTGGGACTAGCGGGGGACCAAGAGACCCAGTACTTC.